A selection of T cell receptor beta chains follows, all from one sample in a study of T cell repertoires in cytomegalovirus infection. One entry per CDR3 protein, called by TCRdb with MiXCR from the reads. Of roughly 150,000 distinct CDR3 sequences listed, roughly a quarter are singletons. The source material was PBMCs. The receptors were gathered from a human donor in good health (CMV status not recorded). Some clones in this sample may be carry-over from other donors' samples. The CDR3 runs from the conserved cysteine through the conserved F or W. The D gene is left open where the match is weak. Size is omitted from some rows. Given values are once, few, many or a class for expanded clones.

cdr3_aa,cdr3_nt,d_call,v_call,clone_size,j_call
CATHDRAYGYTF,TGTGCCACACACGACAGGGCCTATGGCTACACCTTC,TRBD1,TRBV10-3,NA,TRBJ1-2
CASSYPGQRAYEQYF,TGTGCCAGCAGCTACCCGGGGCAGCGAGCCTACGAGCAGTACTTC,NA,TRBV7-2,many,TRBJ2-7
CASSYPPTGGNSPLHF,TGTGCCAGCAGTTATCCCCCGACAGGGGGGAATTCACCCCTCCACTTT,TRBD1,TRBV6-5,NA,TRBJ1-6
CASSLVKGAEGTEAFF,TGTGCCAGCAGCTTAGTTAAGGGGGCGGAGGGCACTGAAGCTTTCTTT,TRBD1,TRBV11-3,NA,TRBJ1-1
CASSYMREGLDYGYTF,TGTGCCAGCAGTTATATGAGAGAGGGATTGGACTATGGCTACACCTTC,NA,TRBV5-6,NA,TRBJ1-2
CASRRQGGIEKLFF,TGTGCCAGCAGAAGACAGGGGGGTATTGAAAAACTGTTTTTT,TRBD1,TRBV6-1,few,TRBJ1-4
CSVRARQGNTEAFF,TGCAGCGTTCGCGCCCGGCAGGGTAACACTGAAGCTTTCTTT,NA,TRBV29-1,few,TRBJ1-1
CASGSSLLEGQFF,TGTGCTAGTGGTTCCTCCCTACTAGAGGGTCAGTTCTTC,NA,TRBV12-5,few,TRBJ2-1
CASSLAAGSDTRLEAKNIQYF,TGCGCCAGCAGCTTGGCCGCAGGGAGCGATACCCGACTTGAAGCCAAAAACATTCAGTACTTC,NA,TRBV5-1,NA,TRBJ2-4
CSAVKGGARTEAFF,TGCAGTGCCGTAAAGGGGGGGGCGCGTACTGAAGCTTTCTTT,NA,TRBV20-1,few,TRBJ1-1
CSVAGGVSYNEQFF,TGCAGCGTTGCTGGCGGAGTCTCCTACAATGAGCAGTTCTTC,NA,TRBV29-1,few,TRBJ2-1
CASSLRFPNTEAFF,TGTGCCAGCAGTTTGCGATTCCCAAACACTGAAGCTTTCTTT,NA,TRBV28,few,TRBJ1-1
CASSSPGQNEKLFF,TGTGCCAGTAGTAGTCCGGGACAGAACGAAAAACTGTTTTTT,TRBD1,TRBV19,few,TRBJ1-4
CASSYGKGPEAFF,TGTGCCAGCAGTTATGGTAAAGGGCCTGAAGCTTTCTTT,NA,TRBV6-2/TRBV6-3,NA,TRBJ1-1
CASSPRAGGQETQYF,TGTGCCAGCAGTCCCCGAGCGGGAGGACAAGAGACCCAGTACTTC,TRBD2,TRBV27,NA,TRBJ2-5
CASSLVVRDTEAFF,TGTGCCAGCAGCTTAGTGGTCAGGGACACTGAAGCTTTCTTT,NA,TRBV7-2,many,TRBJ1-1
CASSFNRGHEQFF,TGTGCCAGCAGCTTTAACAGGGGGCATGAGCAGTTCTTC,TRBD1,TRBV7-3,many,TRBJ2-1
CASSPPGPEQFF,TGTGCCAGCAGCCCCCCGGGGCCAGAGCAGTTCTTC,NA,TRBV7-3,few,TRBJ2-1
CASSLLGIGELFF,TGTGCCAGCAGCTTATTAGGGATCGGGGAGCTGTTTTTT,NA,TRBV7-2,many,TRBJ2-2
CASSLGLIETQYF,TGTGCCAGCAGCTTAGGGTTGATAGAGACCCAGTACTTC,NA,TRBV7-2,few,TRBJ2-5
CASSMTGSSYNEQFF,TGTGCCAGCAGTATGACAGGGTCCTCCTACAATGAGCAGTTCTTC,TRBD1,TRBV6-1,many,TRBJ2-1
CASSRGQAEQFF,TGTGCCAGCAGTCGGGGGCAAGCTGAGCAGTTCTTC,NA,TRBV28,many,TRBJ2-1
CSARAGSTGYPYEQYF,TGCAGTGCCAGGGCGGGATCCACGGGTTATCCCTACGAGCAGTACTTC,NA,TRBV20-1,few,TRBJ2-7
CASSQERSTGELFF,TGCGCCAGCAGCCAAGAACGATCCACCGGGGAGCTGTTTTTT,NA,TRBV4-3,NA,TRBJ2-2